The 6 T cell receptor beta chains presented below share a single source sample, sequenced in a study of blood T cell repertoires in COVID-19. Produced via immunoSEQ multiplex PCR; TCRdb's table is partial and in-frame only. The table lists 50,000 to 65,000 clones, 80% to 85% of them singletons, with more than 15% in the top ten. Sequencing input: peripheral blood. The receptors here all came from a man aged 55 to 70 with COVID-19, enrolled during active disease.

The chain is built from TRBV7-9 and TRBJ1-1; D ambiguous. CDR1 is SEHNR, CDR2 FQNEAQ, per germline (reference sequence). Trimming left V 6 bases short and J 5 bases short, with 10 bases between. The CDR3 contains 12 residues. CDR3 region: CASSLLPTEAFF. DNA for the CDR3: TGTGCCAGCAGTCTTCTCCCTACTGAAGCTTTCTTT.

The chain is built from TRBV27 and TRBJ2-3; 7 nucleotides agree with TRBD2. CDR1 and CDR2 from the germline V gene are MNHEY and SMNVEV (reference sequence). This CDR3 contains 16 residues. V lost 3 bases and J lost 2; bases outside the gene matches: 8. CDR3 in amino acids: CASSLVAGVSTDTQYF. CDR3 in DNA: TGTGCCAGCAGTTTGGTTGCGGGAGTTTCCACAGATACGCAGTATTTT.

The chain joins TRBV2 to TRBJ1-4; weak D call: TRBD1 (5 bases). Trimming stripped 3 bases from V and 10 bases from J, with 15 bases between. The CDR3 has 14 amino acids. The V gene's germline CDR1 is SNHLY and CDR2 FYNNEI. The CDR3: CASSDTGGGGKLFF. The CDR3 DNA follows: TGTGCCAGCAGTGACACAGGAGGCGGGGGAAAACTGTTTTTT.

The chain employs TRBV7-3 and TRBJ2-1, with D perhaps matching TRBD2 (6 bases). The CDR3 extends over 15 amino acids. Deletions cut 5 bases from V and 3 bases from J, with 14 bases between. CDR1 and CDR2 (germline): SGHTA, FQGTGA. CDR3 sequence: CASSPPGLLYNEQFF. In DNA form, the CDR3 reads TGTGCCAGCAGCCCACCCGGACTACTCTACAATGAGCAGTTCTTC.

The genes are TRBV6-5 and TRBJ2-7, with D possibly matching TRBD1 (5 bases). Germline-derived CDR1 and CDR2 are MNHEY and SVGAGI. Trimming pared 4 bases from V and 0 bases from J, leaving 16 bases between. The CDR3 loop spans 16 amino acids. The CDR3 loop is CASSSLPGRNSYEQYF. The CDR3 bases are TGTGCCAGCAGTTCCCTCCCAGGGCGGAACTCCTACGAGCAGTACTTC.

The chain is built from TRBV7-6 and TRBJ2-7, with D possibly TRBD1 on 5 matching bases. V lost 2 bases and J lost 6, with 17 bases in between. The germline V gene has CDR1 SGHVS and CDR2 FNYEAQ. The CDR3 is 15 amino acids. Here the CDR3 reads CASSLSQGAVGEQYF. In DNA form, the CDR3 reads TGTGCCAGCAGCTTAAGTCAAGGGGCGGTCGGCGAGCAGTACTTC.